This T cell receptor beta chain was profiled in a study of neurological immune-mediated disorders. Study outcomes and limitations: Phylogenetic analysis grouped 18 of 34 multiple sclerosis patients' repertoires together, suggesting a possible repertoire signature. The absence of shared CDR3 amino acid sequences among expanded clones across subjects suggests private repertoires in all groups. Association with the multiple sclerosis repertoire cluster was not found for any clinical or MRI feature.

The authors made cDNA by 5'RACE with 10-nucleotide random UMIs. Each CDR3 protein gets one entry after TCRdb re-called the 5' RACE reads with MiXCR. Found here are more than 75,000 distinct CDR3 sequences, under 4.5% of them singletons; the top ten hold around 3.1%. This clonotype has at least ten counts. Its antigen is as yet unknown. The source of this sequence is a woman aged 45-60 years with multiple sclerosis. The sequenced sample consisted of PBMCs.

The CDR3 loop is CSARDLSWRETQYF. The CDR3 DNA is TGCAGTGCTAGAGATCTTTCCTGGAGAGAGACCCAGTACTTC. The chain joins TRBV20-1 to TRBJ2-5; D ambiguous. From germline, CDR1 is DFQATT and CDR2 SNEGSKA (reference sequence). V was clipped by 0 bases and J by 4 bases, with 12 bases between them. The CDR3 consists of 14 residues.